This T cell receptor beta chain was sequenced in a study of blood T cell repertoires in COVID-19. Study details: Sources were T cells, B-cell-depleted T cells, or PBMCs; the material itself was cDNA or gDNA.

The data were produced by immunoSEQ multiplex PCR, yet TCRdb's version contains in-frame clones alone and is incomplete. The sample has roughly 130,000 clones; about 88% are singletons. V lost 5 bases, J lost 5 bases, and 13 bases lay in between. This CDR3 is built from 13 residues. The germline V gene has CDR1 SGHVS and CDR2 FNYEAQ. Cohort assignment relied on participant-reported clinical history. The chain has TRBV7-6 and TRBJ2-7; D unclear. The TCR comes from a woman between 50 and 59 years old who had recovered from COVID-19. The sequencing sample was made of PBMCs or T cells enriched from blood (not recorded which). CDR3 amino acids: CASSPRHGDEQYF. CDR3 sequence (DNA): TGTGCCAGCAGCCCCCGCCACGGAGACGAGCAGTACTTC.